One T cell receptor beta chain is described in this entry. Documented treatment: preoperative locoregional IRX-2 cytokine immunotherapy. Samples came from a phase Ib trial of preoperative locoregional IRX-2 cytokine immunotherapy. These data come from a study of preoperative IRX-2 immunotherapy in early breast cancer. V was clipped by 5 bases and J by 3 bases, with 17 bases between them. The germline V gene encodes CDR1 SGHTA and CDR2 FQGTGA. This CDR3 region has 15 residues. The repertoire was sequenced with immunoSEQ multiplex PCR; TCRdb's copy has only in-frame clones and lacks some. The profile shows about 62,000 clones, approximately 93% of them singletons.

The chain carries TRBV7-3 and TRBJ2-7, with D perhaps TRBD1 or TRBD2 (5 bases each). The material was obtained from a patient treated with IRX-2 immunotherapy. This clonotype was sampled from a human donor with breast cancer. Written as DNA, the CDR3 is TGTGCCAGCAGCAAGGGAGTGGGGGAAAACTACGAGCAGTACTTC. Translating it yields CASSKGVGENYEQYF.